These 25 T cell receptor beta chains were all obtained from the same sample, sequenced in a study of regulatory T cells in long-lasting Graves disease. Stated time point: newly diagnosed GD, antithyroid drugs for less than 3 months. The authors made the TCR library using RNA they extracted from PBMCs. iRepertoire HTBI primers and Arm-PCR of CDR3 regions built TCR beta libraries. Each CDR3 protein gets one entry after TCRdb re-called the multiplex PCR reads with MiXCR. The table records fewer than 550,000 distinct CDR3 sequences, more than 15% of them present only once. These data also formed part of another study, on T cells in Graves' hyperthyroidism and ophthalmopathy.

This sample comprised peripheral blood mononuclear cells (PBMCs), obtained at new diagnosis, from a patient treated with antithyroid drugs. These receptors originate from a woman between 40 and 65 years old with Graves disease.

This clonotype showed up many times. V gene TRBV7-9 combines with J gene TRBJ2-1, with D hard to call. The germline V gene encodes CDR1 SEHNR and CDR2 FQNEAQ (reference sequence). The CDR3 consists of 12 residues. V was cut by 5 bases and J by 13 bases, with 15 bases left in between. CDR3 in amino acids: CASSPPKCCQFF. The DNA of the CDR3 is TGTGCCAGCAGCCCCCCGAAATGTTGTCAGTTCTTC.

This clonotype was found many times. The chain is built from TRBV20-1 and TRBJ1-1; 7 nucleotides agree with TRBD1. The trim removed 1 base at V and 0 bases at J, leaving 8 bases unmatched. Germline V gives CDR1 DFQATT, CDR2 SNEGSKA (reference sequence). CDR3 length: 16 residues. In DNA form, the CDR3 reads TGCAGTGCTAGAGGGGCAGGGGGAACACTGAACACTGAAGCTTTCTTT. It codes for CSARGAGGTLNTEAFF.

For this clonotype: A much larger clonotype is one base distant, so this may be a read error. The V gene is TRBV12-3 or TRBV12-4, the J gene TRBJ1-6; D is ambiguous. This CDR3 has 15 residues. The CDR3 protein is CASSLSISCNSPLHF. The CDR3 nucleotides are TGTGCCAGCAGTTTGAGTATCTCCTGTAATTCACCCCTCCACTTT.

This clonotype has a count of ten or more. The CDR3 reads CAISVKGLGTDTQYF. Here the CDR3 DNA reads TGTGCCATCAGTGTTAAGGGTCTGGGCACAGATACGCAGTATTTT. The V and J genes are TRBV10-3 and TRBJ2-3, with D hard to call. This CDR3 is 15 amino acids long. The V and J ends lost 4 bases and 1 base respectively, with 12 bases between them. Germline CDR1 reads ENHRY; CDR2 reads SYGVKD.

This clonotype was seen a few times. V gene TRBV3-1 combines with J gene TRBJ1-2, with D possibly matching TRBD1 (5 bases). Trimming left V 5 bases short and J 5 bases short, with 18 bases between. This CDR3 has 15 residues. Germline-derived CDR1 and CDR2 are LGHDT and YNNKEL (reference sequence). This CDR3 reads CASSSSSSGGYGYTF. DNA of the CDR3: TGTGCCAGCAGCTCCTCTTCCAGTGGGGGGTATGGCTACACCTTC.

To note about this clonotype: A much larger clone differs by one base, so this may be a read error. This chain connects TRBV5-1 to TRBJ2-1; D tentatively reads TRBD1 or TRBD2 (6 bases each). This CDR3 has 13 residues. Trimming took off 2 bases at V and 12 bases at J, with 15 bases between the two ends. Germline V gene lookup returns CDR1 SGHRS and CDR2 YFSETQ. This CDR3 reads CASSFRGADGQFF. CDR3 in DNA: TGCGCCAGCAGCTTTAGGGGGGCGGATGGGCAGTTCTTC.

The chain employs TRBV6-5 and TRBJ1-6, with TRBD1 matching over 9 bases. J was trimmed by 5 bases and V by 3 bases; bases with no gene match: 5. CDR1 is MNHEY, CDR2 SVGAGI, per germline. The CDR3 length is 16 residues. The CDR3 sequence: CASSYRTGVNNSPLHF. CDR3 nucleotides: TGTGCCAGCAGTTATCGGACAGGGGTCAATAATTCACCCCTCCACTTT.

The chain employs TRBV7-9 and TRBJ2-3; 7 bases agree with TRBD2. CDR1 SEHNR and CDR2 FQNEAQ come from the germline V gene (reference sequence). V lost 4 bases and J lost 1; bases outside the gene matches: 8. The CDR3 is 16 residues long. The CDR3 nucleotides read TGTGCCAGCAGCTCGTCCGGGACTACCCGCACAGATACGCAGTATTTT. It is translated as CASSSSGTTRTDTQYF.

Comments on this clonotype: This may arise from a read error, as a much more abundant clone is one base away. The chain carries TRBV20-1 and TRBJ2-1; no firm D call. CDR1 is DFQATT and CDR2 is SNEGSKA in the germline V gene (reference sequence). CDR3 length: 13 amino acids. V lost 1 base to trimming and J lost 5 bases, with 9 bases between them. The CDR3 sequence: CSARAPRNNEQFF. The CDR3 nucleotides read TGCAGTGCTAGAGCGCCACGGAACAATGAGCAGTTCTTC.

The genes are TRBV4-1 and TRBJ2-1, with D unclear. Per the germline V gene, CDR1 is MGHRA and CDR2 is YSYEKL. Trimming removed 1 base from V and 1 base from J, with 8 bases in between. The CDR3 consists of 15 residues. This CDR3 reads CASSQGPGSYNEQFF. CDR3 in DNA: TGCGCCAGCAGCCAAGGTCCAGGATCCTACAATGAGCAGTTCTTC.

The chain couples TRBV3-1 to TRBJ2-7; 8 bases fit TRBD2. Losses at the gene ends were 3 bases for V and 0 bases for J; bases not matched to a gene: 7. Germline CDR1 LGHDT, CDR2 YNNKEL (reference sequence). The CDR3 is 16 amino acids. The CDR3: CASSHQTSASSYEQYF. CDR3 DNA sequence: TGTGCCAGCAGCCACCAGACTAGCGCGAGCTCCTACGAGCAGTACTTC.

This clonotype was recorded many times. CDR3 DNA sequence: TGTGCCAGCAGCCTCCGGGGGGACACCAATAATCAGCCCCAGCATTTT. This translates into CASSLRGDTNNQPQHF. The rearrangement joins TRBV7-4 to TRBJ1-5; tentative D call: TRBD1 (6 bases). The CDR3 covers 16 residues. Germline V gives CDR1 SGHVT, CDR2 SQSDAQ. V shed 5 bases and J shed 4 bases, with 18 bases lying between them.

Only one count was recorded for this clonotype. CDR3 loop: CASRDRGSNEKLFF. The CDR3 DNA reads TGTGCCAGCCGGGACAGGGGATCTAATGAAAAACTGTTTTTT. This chain connects TRBV19 to TRBJ1-4, with 10 positions matching TRBD1. The CDR3 has 14 residues. Losses at the gene ends were 9 bases for V and 3 bases for J; bases not matched to a gene: 4. Germline V gives CDR1 LNHDA, CDR2 SQIVND (reference sequence).

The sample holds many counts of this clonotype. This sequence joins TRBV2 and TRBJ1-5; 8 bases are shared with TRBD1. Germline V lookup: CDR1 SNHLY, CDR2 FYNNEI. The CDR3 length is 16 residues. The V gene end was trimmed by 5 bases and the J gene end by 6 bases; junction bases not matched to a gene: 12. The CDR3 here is CASSPPSRGLFQPQHF. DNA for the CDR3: TGTGCCAGCAGTCCCCCCTCCAGGGGGCTCTTTCAGCCCCAGCATTTT. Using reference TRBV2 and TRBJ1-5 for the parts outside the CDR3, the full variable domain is EPEVTQTPSHQVTQMGQEVILRCVPISNHLYFYWYRQILGQKVEFLVSFYNNEISEKSEIFDDQFSVERPDGSNFTLKIRSTKLEDSAMYFCASSPPSRGLFQPQHFGDGTRLSIL.

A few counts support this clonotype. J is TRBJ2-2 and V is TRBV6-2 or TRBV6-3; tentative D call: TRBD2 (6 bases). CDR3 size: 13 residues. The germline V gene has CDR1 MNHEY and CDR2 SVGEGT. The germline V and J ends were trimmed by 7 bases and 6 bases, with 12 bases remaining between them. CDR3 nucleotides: TGTGCCAGCACCCTAGCGACGTCCGGGGAGCTGTTTTTT. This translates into CASTLATSGELFF.

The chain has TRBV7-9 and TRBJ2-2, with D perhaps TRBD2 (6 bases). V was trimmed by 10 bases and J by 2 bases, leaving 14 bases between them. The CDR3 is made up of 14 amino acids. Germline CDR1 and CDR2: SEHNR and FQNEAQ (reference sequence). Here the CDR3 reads CAIHQAGNTGELFF. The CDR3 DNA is TGTGCCATCCACCAGGCGGGAAACACCGGGGAGCTGTTTTTT.

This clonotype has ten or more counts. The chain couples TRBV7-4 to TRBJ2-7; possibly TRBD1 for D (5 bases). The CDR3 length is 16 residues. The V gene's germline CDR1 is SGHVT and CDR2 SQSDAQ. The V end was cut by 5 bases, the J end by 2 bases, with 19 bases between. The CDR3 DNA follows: TGTGCCAGCAGCCCGACTGGACAAGACCTAACCTACGAGCAGTACTTC. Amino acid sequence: CASSPTGQDLTYEQYF.

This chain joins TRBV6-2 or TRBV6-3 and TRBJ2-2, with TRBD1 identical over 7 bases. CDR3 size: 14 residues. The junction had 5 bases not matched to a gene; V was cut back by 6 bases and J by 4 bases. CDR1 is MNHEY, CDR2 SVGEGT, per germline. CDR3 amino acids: CASRRGLLTGELFF. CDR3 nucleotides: TGTGCCAGCAGAAGGGGGCTACTCACCGGGGAGCTGTTTTTT.

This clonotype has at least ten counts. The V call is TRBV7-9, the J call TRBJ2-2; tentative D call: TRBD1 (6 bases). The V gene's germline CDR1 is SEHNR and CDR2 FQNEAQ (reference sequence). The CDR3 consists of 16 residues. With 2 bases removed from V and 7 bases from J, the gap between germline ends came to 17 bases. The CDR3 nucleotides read TGTGCCAGCAGCTTACCCAGGGGTCGAATCGGCGGGGAGCTGTTTTTT. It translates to CASSLPRGRIGGELFF.

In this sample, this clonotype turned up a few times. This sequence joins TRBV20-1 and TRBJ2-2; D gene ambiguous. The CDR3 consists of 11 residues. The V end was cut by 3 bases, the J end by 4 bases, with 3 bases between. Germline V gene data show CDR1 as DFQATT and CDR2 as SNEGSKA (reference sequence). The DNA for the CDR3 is TGCAGTGCTAGGGGCACCGGGGAGCTGTTTTTT. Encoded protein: CSARGTGELFF.

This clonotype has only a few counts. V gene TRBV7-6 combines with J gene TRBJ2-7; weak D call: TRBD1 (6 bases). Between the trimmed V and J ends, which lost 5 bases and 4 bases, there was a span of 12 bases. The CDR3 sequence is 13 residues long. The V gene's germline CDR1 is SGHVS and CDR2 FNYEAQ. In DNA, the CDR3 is TGTGCCAGCAGCGGATACAGGGATTACGAGCAGTACTTC. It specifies CASSGYRDYEQYF.

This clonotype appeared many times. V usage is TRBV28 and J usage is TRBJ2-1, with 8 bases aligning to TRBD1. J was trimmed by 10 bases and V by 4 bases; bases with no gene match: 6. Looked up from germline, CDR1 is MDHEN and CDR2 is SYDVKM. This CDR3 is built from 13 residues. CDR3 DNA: TGTGCCAGCAGTTGGGACAGGTTACGGGAGCAGTTCTTC. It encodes CASSWDRLREQFF. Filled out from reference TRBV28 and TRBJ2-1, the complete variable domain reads DVKVTQSSRYLVKRTGEKVFLECVQDMDHENMFWYRQDPGLGLRLIYFSYDVKMKEKGDIPEGYSVSREKKERFSLILESASTNQTSMYLCASSWDRLREQFFGPGTRLTVL.

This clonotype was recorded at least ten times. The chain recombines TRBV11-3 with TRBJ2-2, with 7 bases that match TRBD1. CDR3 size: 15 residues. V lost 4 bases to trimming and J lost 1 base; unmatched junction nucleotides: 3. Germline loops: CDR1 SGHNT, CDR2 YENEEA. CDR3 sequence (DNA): TGTGCCAGCAGCTATAGGACAGGGAACACCGGGGAGCTGTTTTTT. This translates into CASSYRTGNTGELFF. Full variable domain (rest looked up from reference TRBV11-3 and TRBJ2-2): EAGVVQSPRYKIIEKKQPVAFWCNPISGHNTLYWYLQNLGQGPELLIRYENEEAVDDSQLPKDRFSAERLKGVDSTLKIQPAELGDSAVYLCASSYRTGNTGELFFGEGSRLTVL.

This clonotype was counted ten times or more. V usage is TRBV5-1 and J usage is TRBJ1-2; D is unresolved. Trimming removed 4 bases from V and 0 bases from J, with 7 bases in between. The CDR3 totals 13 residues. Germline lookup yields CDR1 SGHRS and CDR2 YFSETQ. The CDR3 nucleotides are TGCGCCAGCAGCCCCGAACCTAACTATGGCTACACCTTC. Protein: CASSPEPNYGYTF.

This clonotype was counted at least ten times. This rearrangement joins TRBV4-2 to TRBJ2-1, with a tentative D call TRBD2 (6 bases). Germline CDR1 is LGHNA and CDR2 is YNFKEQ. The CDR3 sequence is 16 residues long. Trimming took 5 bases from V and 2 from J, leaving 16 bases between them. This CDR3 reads CASSSTGLLTYNEQFF. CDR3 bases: TGTGCCAGCAGCTCGACGGGACTCCTAACCTACAATGAGCAGTTCTTC.